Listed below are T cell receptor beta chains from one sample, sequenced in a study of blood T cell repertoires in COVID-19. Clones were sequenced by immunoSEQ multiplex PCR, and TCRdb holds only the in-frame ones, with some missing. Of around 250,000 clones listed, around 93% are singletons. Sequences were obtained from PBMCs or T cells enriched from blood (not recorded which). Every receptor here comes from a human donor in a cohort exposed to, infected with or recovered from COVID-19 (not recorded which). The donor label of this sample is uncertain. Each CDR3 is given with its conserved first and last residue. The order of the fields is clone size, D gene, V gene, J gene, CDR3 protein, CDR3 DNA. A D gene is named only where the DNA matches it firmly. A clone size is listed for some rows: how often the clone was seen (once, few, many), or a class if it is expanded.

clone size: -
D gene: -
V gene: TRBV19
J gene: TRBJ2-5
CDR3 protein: CASSIERDTETQYF
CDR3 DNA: TGTGCCAGTAGTATAGAGAGGGACACAGAGACCCAGTACTTC

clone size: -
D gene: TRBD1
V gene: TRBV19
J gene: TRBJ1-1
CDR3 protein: CASSTGQGRTEAFF
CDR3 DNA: TGTGCCAGTAGTACAGGACAGGGCCGCACTGAAGCTTTCTTT

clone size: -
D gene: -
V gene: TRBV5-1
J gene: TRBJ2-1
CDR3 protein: CASSLNGQGPNNEQFF
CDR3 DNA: TGCGCCAGCAGCTTGAATGGGCAGGGGCCAAACAATGAGCAGTTCTTC

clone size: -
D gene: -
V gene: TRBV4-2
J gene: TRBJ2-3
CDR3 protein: CASSQESIVVGTDTQYF
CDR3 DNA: TGTGCCAGCAGCCAAGAATCAATAGTGGTGGGCACAGATACGCAGTATTTT

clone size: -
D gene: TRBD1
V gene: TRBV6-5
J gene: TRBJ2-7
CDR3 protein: CASSPRQGNAYEQYF
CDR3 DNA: TGTGCCAGCAGTCCACGACAGGGGAACGCCTACGAGCAGTACTTC

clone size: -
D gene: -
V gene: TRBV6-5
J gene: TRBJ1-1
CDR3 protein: CASTLDRNTEAFF
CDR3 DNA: TGTGCCAGCACCCTAGACCGGAACACTGAAGCTTTCTTT

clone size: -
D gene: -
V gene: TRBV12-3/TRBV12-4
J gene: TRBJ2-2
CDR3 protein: CASSLQGTGELFF
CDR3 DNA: TGTGCCAGCAGTTTACAGGGCACCGGGGAGCTGTTTTTT

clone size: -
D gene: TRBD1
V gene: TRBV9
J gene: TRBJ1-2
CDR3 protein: CASSVDRGPGYGYTF
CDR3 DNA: TGTGCCAGCAGCGTAGACAGGGGGCCTGGCTATGGCTACACCTTC

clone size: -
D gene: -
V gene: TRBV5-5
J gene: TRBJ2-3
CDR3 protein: CASSLAGGASTDTQYF
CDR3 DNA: TGTGCCAGCAGCTTGGCGGGCGGGGCGAGCACAGATACGCAGTATTTT

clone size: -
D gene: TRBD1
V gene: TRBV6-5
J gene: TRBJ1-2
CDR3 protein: CASRDPGQGDYGYTF
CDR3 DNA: TGTGCCAGCAGGGATCCGGGACAGGGGGACTATGGCTACACCTTC

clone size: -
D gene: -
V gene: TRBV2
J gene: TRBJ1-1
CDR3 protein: CASSPRVSWGTEAFF
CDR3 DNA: TGTGCCAGCAGTCCCAGGGTGAGTTGGGGCACTGAAGCTTTCTTT

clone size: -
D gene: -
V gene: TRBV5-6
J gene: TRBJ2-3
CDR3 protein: CASSLAFGQISTDTQYF
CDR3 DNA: TGTGCCAGCAGCTTGGCCTTCGGACAGATAAGCACAGATACGCAGTATTTT

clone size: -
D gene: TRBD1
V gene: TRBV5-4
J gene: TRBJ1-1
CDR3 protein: CASSFGTGDEAFF
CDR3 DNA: TGTGCCAGCAGCTTCGGGACAGGGGATGAAGCTTTCTTT

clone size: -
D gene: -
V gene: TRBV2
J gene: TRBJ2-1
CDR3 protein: CASSETKSHEQFF
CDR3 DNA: TGTGCCAGCAGTGAGACAAAGTCCCATGAGCAGTTCTTC

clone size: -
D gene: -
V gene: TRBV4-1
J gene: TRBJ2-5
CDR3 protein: CASSLGRGAQETQYF
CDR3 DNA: TGCGCCAGCAGCCTGGGCAGGGGGGCCCAAGAGACCCAGTACTTC

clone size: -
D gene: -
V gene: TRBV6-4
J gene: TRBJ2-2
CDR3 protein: CASSDSTQGTGELFF
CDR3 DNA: TGTGCCAGCAGTGACTCTACGCAGGGGACCGGGGAGCTGTTTTTT

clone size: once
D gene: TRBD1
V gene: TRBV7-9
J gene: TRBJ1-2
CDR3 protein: CASSSLTGAYGYTF
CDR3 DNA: TGTGCCAGCAGCTCCTTGACAGGGGCCTATGGCTACACCTTC

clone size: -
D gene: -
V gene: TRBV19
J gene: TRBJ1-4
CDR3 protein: CASSTGLSTEKLFF
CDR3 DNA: TGTGCCAGTAGTACAGGACTCAGTACTGAAAAACTGTTTTTT

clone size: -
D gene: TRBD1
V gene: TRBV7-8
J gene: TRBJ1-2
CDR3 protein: CASSSPGQGNGYTF
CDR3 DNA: TGTGCCAGCAGCTCCCCGGGACAGGGCAATGGCTACACCTTC

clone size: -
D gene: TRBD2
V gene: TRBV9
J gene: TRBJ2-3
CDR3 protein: CASSVVPGGGADTQYF
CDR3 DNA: TGTGCCAGCAGCGTAGTTCCGGGGGGAGGGGCAGATACGCAGTATTTT

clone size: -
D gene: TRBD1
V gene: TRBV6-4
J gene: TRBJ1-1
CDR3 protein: CASTLIPDRGETEAFF
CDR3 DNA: TGTGCCAGCACTCTCATCCCCGACAGGGGGGAGACTGAAGCTTTCTTT

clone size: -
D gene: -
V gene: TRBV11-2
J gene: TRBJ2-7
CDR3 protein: CASSPRTAYEQYF
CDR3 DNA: TGTGCCAGCAGCCCTCGGACAGCCTACGAGCAGTACTTC

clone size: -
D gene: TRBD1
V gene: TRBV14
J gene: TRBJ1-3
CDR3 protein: CASSQGGHRGRPGNTIYF
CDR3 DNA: TGTGCCAGCAGCCAAGGGGGACACAGGGGAAGGCCTGGAAACACCATATATTTT

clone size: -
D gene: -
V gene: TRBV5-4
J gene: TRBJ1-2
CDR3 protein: CASSLVEGIYGYTF
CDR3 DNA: TGTGCCAGCAGCTTGGTTGAGGGAATCTATGGCTACACCTTC

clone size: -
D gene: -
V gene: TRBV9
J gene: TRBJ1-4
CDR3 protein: CASTSGGATNEKLFF
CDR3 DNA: TGTGCCAGCACCTCTGGGGGGGCAACTAATGAAAAACTGTTTTTT

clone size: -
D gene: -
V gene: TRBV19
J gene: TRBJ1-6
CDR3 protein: CASSSDPGGISPLHF
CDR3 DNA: TGTGCCAGTAGTTCGGACCCGGGAGGGATTTCACCCCTCCACTTT

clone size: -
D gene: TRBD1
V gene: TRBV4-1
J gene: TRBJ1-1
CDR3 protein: CASSQGQGANTEAFF
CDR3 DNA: TGCGCCAGCAGCCAAGGACAGGGGGCCAACACTGAAGCTTTCTTT

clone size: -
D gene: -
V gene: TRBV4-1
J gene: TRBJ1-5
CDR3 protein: CATRSARNSNQPQHF
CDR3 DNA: TGCGCCACCCGCTCGGCCAGGAATAGCAATCAGCCCCAGCATTTT